Shown below are 7 T cell receptor beta chains from a single sample sequenced in a study of identical twins. MiXCR, applied by TCRdb to the 5' RACE reads, yields one record per CDR3 protein. The sample carries 690,000 or so distinct CDR3 sequences, less than 10% recorded once. These data also featured in a second study, about yellow fever vaccine responses in identical twins.

The sequenced material came from PBMCs. The source is a young woman in good health.

This clonotype was seen ten or more times. This chain connects TRBV12-3 or TRBV12-4 to TRBJ1-5; 8 nucleotides align to TRBD1. The CDR3 is 15 residues long. Unmatched junction bases numbered 6, after V lost 5 bases and J lost 3 bases. CDR3 sequence: CASSVGTGDNQPQHF. CDR3 coding DNA: TGTGCCAGCAGTGTTGGGACAGGTGACAATCAGCCCCAGCATTTT.

About this clonotype itself: A clone one base away is much larger, so this may be a read error. The conserved phenylalanine or tryptophan is not found at the CDR3 terminus, so this likely reflects a read error. V usage is TRBV20-1 and J usage is TRBJ1-1, with a weak D call TRBD1 (6 bases). This CDR3 is 12 amino acids long. The germline V gene has CDR1 DFQATT and CDR2 SNEGSKA (reference sequence). The CDR3 protein is CAGALGDTEAFL. CDR3 DNA: TGCGCGGGGGCATTAGGGGACACTGAAGCTTTCCTT.

This chain connects TRBV20-1 to TRBJ2-1; a weak D match, TRBD1 (6 bases). CDR3 length: 15 residues. With 2 bases removed from V and 7 bases from J, the gap between germline ends came to 18 bases. Per germline, CDR1 DFQATT and CDR2 SNEGSKA (reference sequence). In nucleotides, the CDR3 is TGCAGTGCTAGATTCTACAGGGTACGGTTGAATGAGCAGTTCTTC. Translation gives CSARFYRVRLNEQFF.

This clonotype was recorded a few times. The chain combines TRBV15 with TRBJ2-7; D ambiguous. Trimming pared 0 bases from V and 1 base from J, leaving 7 bases between. CDR1 is LNHNV, CDR2 YYDKDF, per germline (reference sequence). The CDR3 contains 14 residues. This CDR3 reads CATSRDLLSYEQYF. The CDR3 DNA reads as TGTGCCACCAGCAGAGATTTACTTTCCTACGAGCAGTACTTC.

The chain has TRBV14 and TRBJ2-3; D uncertain. The germline gives CDR1 SGHDN, CDR2 FVKESK. This CDR3 comprises 16 residues. Trimming left V 5 bases short and J 4 bases short, with 19 bases between. The CDR3 is CASSESAWFLADTQYF. The CDR3 bases are TGTGCCAGCAGCGAATCGGCCTGGTTTTTGGCAGATACGCAGTATTTT.

This clonotype was recorded many times. In DNA form, the CDR3 reads TGTGCCAGCAGTTTGTTTAGCGCCCTAACATACAATGAGCAGTTCTTC. Amino acids: CASSLFSALTYNEQFF. The chain uses TRBV12-3 or TRBV12-4 and TRBJ2-1, with a tentative D call TRBD2 (5 bases). The CDR3 is 16 residues long. Trimming took off 3 bases at V and 4 bases at J, with 16 bases between the two ends.

A few counts support this clonotype. The rearrangement links TRBV6-2 or TRBV6-3 to TRBJ2-7, with TRBD2 matching over 9 bases. Germline loops: CDR1 MNHEY, CDR2 SVGEGT. The CDR3 runs 16 residues. With 0 bases clipped from V and 6 bases from J, the junction kept 9 bases outside the gene matches. The CDR3 sequence is CASSYSPSGIVREQYF. CDR3 DNA: TGTGCCAGCAGTTACTCTCCTAGCGGGATCGTCCGCGAGCAGTACTTC.